Given below is one TCR beta chain in context. Its antigen remains unidentified. The CDR3 has 19 amino acids. The junction had 13 bases not matched to a gene; V was cut back by 4 bases and J by 0 bases. This specimen comes from a study of cytomegalovirus exposure and HLA in healthy donors. Broader study findings: Whilst most TCR sequences proved rare, a subset of public TCRs occurred across many donors.

The PCR ran on 60 Vbeta and 13 Jbeta primers. Assay used: immunoSEQ multiplex PCR; TCRdb lists only in-frame clones, some missing. The sample records approximately 110,000 clones, approximately 80% being singletons. The specimen was PBMCs. The rearrangement links TRBV5-3 to TRBJ2-2; 9 nucleotides match TRBD1. TRBV5-3 is an open reading frame, and its role is uncertain. This sequence originates from a man in his fifties or sixties in good health and CMV-seronegative. Written as DNA, the CDR3 is TGTGCCAGAAGCGCCGGGACAGGGAAGTGCCACTCGAACACCGGGGAGCTGTTTTTT. Translating it yields CARSAGTGKCHSNTGELFF.